A selection of T cell receptor beta chains follows, all from one sample in a study of T cells after yellow fever vaccination. TCRdb used MiXCR to reprocess the 5' RACE reads, holding one entry per CDR3 protein. The table records roughly 250,000 distinct CDR3 sequences, over 10% of them present only once. The sequencing here drew on CD4+ T cells sorted from PBMCs, taken 45 days after the yellow fever booster vaccination. These receptor sequences come from a man between 25 and 39 years old who received the YFV17D yellow fever vaccine. Both conserved end residues are part of each CDR3. Fields, in order: clone size, J gene, D gene, V gene, CDR3 DNA, CDR3 protein. The D gene is left open where the match is weak. Clone size appears in some rows only: once, few, many, or a class for an expanded clone.

NA TRBJ2-5 NA TRBV28 TGTGCCAGCAGTTTGTCGGCTAGCGACCGAGTCGAAGAGACCCAGTACTTC CASSLSASDRVEETQYF
NA TRBJ2-7 NA TRBV9 TGTGCCAGCAGCGTAGGTGGTCTATCAAGCTACGAGCAGTACTTC CASSVGGLSSYEQYF
many TRBJ2-7 TRBD2 TRBV9 TGTGCCAGCAGCCCTAGCGGTTGGCGCGAGCAGTACTTC CASSPSGWREQYF
many TRBJ2-2 NA TRBV12-3/TRBV12-4 TGTGCCAGCAGTTTGGCGGGATACACCGGGGAGCTGTTTTTT CASSLAGYTGELFF
once TRBJ2-7 NA TRBV7-2 TGTGCCAGCAGCCCCGTCGGGCGGGGTAAGAGGGAGCAGTACTTC CASSPVGRGKREQYF
NA TRBJ1-4 TRBD1 TRBV20-1 TGCAGTGCTAGGGTGGACAGGGGGAGACGTAATGAAAAACTGTTTTTT CSARVDRGRRNEKLFF
NA TRBJ2-1 NA TRBV7-3 TGTGCCAGCAGTGAATTTGGTAACCATGAGCAGTTCTTC CASSEFGNHEQFF
few TRBJ2-6 NA TRBV27 TGTGCCAGCAGTTATACCTCTGGGGCCAACGTCCTGACTTTC CASSYTSGANVLTF
many TRBJ2-1 NA TRBV12-3/TRBV12-4 TGTGCCAGCAGAAGCGTCGACAATGAGCAGTTCTTC CASRSVDNEQFF
few TRBJ2-1 NA TRBV7-2 TGTGCCAGCAGCTTAGCGGCTAGCAACAATGAGCAGTTCTTC CASSLAASNNEQFF
NA TRBJ2-7 NA TRBV5-1 TGCGCCAGCAGCGCCGGGGACCTCACCTCCTACGAGCAGTACTTC CASSAGDLTSYEQYF
NA TRBJ2-3 NA TRBV7-2 TGTGCCAGCAGCCCGCGGGGACAGAGCACAGATACGCAGTATTTT CASSPRGQSTDTQYF
NA TRBJ2-1 NA TRBV2 TGTGCCAGCATCCAACAACTTTTTGAGCAGTTCTTC CASIQQLFEQFF
few TRBJ2-7 NA TRBV20-1 TGCAGTGCTAGGGGAGGGGGCACCTCCTACGAGCAGTACTTC CSARGGGTSYEQYF
NA TRBJ2-7 NA TRBV20-1 TGCAGTGCCCCTAGAGCGGGTTTTGACGAGCAGTACTTC CSAPRAGFDEQYF
few TRBJ1-5 NA TRBV12-3/TRBV12-4 TGTGCCAGCAGAACTAATAGCAATCAGCCCCAGCATTTT CASRTNSNQPQHF
few TRBJ2-2 TRBD2 TRBV7-2 TGTGCCAGCAGATTTGTAGCGGGAGGTACCGGGGAGCTGTTTTTT CASRFVAGGTGELFF
few TRBJ2-7 NA TRBV7-2 TGTGCCAGCAGCCGGAGGGGACAGACTCTCTCCTACGAGCAGTACTTC CASSRRGQTLSYEQYF
few TRBJ2-3 TRBD2 TRBV5-1 TGCGCCAGCAGCCCTCGGACTAGCTCGGTAGATACGCAGTATTTT CASSPRTSSVDTQYF
NA TRBJ2-1 NA TRBV5-1 TGCGCCAGCAGCAAAAGGGATGATGGTGAGCAGTTCTTC CASSKRDDGEQFF
NA TRBJ1-2 TRBD1 TRBV3-1 TGTGCCAGCAGTCGGACAGGCGACTATGGCTACACCTTC CASSRTGDYGYTF
many TRBJ2-2 TRBD1 TRBV3-1 TGTGCCAGTAGACTCGGGACAGTGAACACCGGGGAGCTGTTTTTT CASRLGTVNTGELFF
NA TRBJ2-7 NA TRBV20-1 TGCAGTGCTAGAGATCGGCCAGTTTCCTACGAGCAGTACTTC CSARDRPVSYEQYF